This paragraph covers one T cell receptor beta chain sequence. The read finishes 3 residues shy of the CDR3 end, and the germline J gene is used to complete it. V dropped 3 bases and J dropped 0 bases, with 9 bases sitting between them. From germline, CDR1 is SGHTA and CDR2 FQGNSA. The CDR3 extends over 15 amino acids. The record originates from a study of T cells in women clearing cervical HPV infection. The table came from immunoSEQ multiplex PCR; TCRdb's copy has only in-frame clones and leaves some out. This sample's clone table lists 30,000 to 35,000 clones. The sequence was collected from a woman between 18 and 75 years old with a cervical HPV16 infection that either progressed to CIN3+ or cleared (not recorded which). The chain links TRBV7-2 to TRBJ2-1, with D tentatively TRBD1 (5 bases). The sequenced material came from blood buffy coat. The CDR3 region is CASSFEQGSYNEQFF. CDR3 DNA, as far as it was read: TGTGCCAGCAGCTTCGAGCAGGGCTCCTACAATGAG. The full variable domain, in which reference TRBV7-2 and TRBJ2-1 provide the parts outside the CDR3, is GAGVSQSPSNKVTEKGKDVELRCDPISGHTALYWYRQSLGQGLEFLIYFQGNSAPDKSGLPSDRFSAERTGGSVSTLTIQRTQQEDSAVYLCASSFEQGSYNEQFFGPGTRLTVL.